The rows below give T cell receptor beta chains drawn from one sample of a study of naive and memory T cell subsets. TCRdb redid the calling of the UMI-ligation and nested PCR reads with MiXCR, one entry per CDR3 protein. The sample has some 110,000 distinct CDR3 sequences, 36% seen once. The sample consisted of central memory CD4+ T cells from blood. The receptors originated from a human donor in good health. Both conserved end residues are part of each CDR3. D genes are given only for firm matches. Expanded clones are given a class, and other clones once, few, many or no size at all.

d_gene | abundance | j_gene | v_gene | CDR3aa | CDR3nt
TRBD2 | many | TRBJ2-3 | TRBV6-2/TRBV6-3 | CASSQLAITDTQYF | TGTGCCAGCAGCCAACTAGCGATCACAGATACGCAGTATTTT
- | - | TRBJ1-2 | TRBV6-1 | CASSEGFSFYGYTF | TGTGCCAGCAGTGAAGGCTTCAGCTTCTATGGCTACACCTTC
- | few | TRBJ2-3 | TRBV7-2 | CASSFRGDTQYF | TGTGCCAGCAGCTTTAGGGGTGATACGCAGTATTTT
TRBD2 | - | TRBJ2-1 | TRBV5-5 | CASSSLAASYNEQFF | TGTGCCAGCAGCTCACTAGCGGCATCCTACAATGAGCAGTTCTTC
TRBD2 | - | TRBJ2-1 | TRBV7-2 | CASSLVTSGYNEQFF | TGTGCCAGCAGCTTAGTCACTAGCGGGTACAATGAGCAGTTCTTC
TRBD1 | - | TRBJ2-2 | TRBV28 | CASTQGVGGELFF | TGTGCCAGCACCCAGGGGGTGGGCGGGGAGCTGTTTTTT
- | few | TRBJ1-1 | TRBV14 | CASSKETVNTEAFF | TGTGCCAGCAGCAAGGAGACAGTGAACACTGAAGCTTTCTTT
TRBD2 | once | TRBJ2-1 | TRBV10-3 | CAISESMLAGGYNEQFF | TGTGCCATCAGTGAGTCGATGCTAGCGGGAGGTTACAATGAGCAGTTCTTC
- | - | TRBJ2-5 | TRBV5-1 | CASSLATVASETQYF | TGCGCCAGCAGCTTGGCCACTGTGGCGAGTGAGACCCAGTACTTC
TRBD2 | - | TRBJ2-7 | TRBV5-1 | CASSLAKGLRRHSYEQYF | TGCGCCAGCAGCTTGGCCAAGGGACTAAGGCGTCACTCCTACGAGCAGTACTTC
- | - | TRBJ1-5 | TRBV20-1 | CSAFDPLRSVNSNQPQHF | TGCAGTGCTTTCGACCCCCTAAGGTCCGTAAATAGCAATCAGCCCCAGCATTTT
TRBD1 | many | TRBJ2-1 | TRBV11-2 | CASRPTGTAPYNEQFF | TGTGCCAGCAGACCAACCGGGACAGCTCCCTACAATGAGCAGTTCTTC
TRBD1 | once | TRBJ1-3 | TRBV7-2 | CASSGQTGLSGNTIYF | TGTGCCAGCAGCGGACAGACAGGGCTCTCTGGAAACACCATATATTTT
- | - | TRBJ2-3 | TRBV5-1 | CASSLSPIQSGTDTQYF | TGCGCCAGCAGCTTGTCACCAATCCAGAGCGGCACAGATACGCAGTATTTT
- | - | TRBJ2-3 | TRBV10-3 | CAIKAGDTDTQYF | TGTGCCATCAAAGCAGGGGACACAGATACGCAGTATTTT
- | - | TRBJ1-1 | TRBV30 | CAWSVGEFEAFF | TGTGCCTGGAGCGTAGGGGAGTTTGAAGCTTTCTTT
TRBD1 | - | TRBJ2-6 | TRBV6-2/TRBV6-3 | CASSYSLGQAFSGANVLTF | TGTGCCAGCAGTTACTCTTTGGGACAGGCTTTCTCTGGGGCCAACGTCCTGACTTTC
TRBD1 | - | TRBJ1-1 | TRBV7-6 | CASSFDRGLAEAFF | TGTGCCAGCAGCTTTGACAGGGGGCTCGCTGAAGCTTTCTTT
- | - | TRBJ1-5 | TRBV7-2 | CASSPQAEGNQPQHF | TGTGCCAGCAGCCCCCAGGCCGAGGGCAATCAGCCCCAGCATTTT
- | - | TRBJ2-3 | TRBV10-1 | CASSRGGSDTQYF | TGCGCCAGCAGTCGAGGTGGCTCCGATACGCAGTATTTT
TRBD1 | - | TRBJ2-7 | TRBV3-1 | CASSPFGRTGGEQYF | TGTGCCAGCAGCCCCTTTGGTCGGACAGGGGGCGAGCAGTACTTC
- | - | TRBJ2-7 | TRBV19 | CASSPVGGGQSYEQYF | TGTGCCAGTAGCCCAGTCGGCGGGGGACAATCCTACGAGCAGTACTTC
TRBD2 | few | TRBJ2-3 | TRBV7-9 | CASSFTSGATDTQYF | TGTGCCAGCAGCTTTACTAGCGGAGCCACAGATACGCAGTATTTT
- | - | TRBJ2-5 | TRBV18 | CASSWIQETQYF | TGTGCCAGCTCCTGGATTCAAGAGACCCAGTACTTC
- | - | TRBJ2-1 | TRBV29-1 | CSVGEWKEQFF | TGCAGCGTTGGGGAGTGGAAGGAGCAGTTCTTC
- | - | TRBJ2-2 | TRBV7-7 | CASSLHGGTGELFF | TGTGCCAGCAGCTTACACGGTGGGACCGGGGAGCTGTTTTTT
- | - | TRBJ2-1 | TRBV3-1 | CASSQDSGERDDEQFF | TGTGCCAGCAGCCAAGATTCGGGGGAGAGGGACGATGAGCAGTTCTTC
TRBD1 | few | TRBJ2-3 | TRBV7-2 | CASSFGTGSTDTQYF | TGTGCCAGCAGCTTCGGGACAGGGAGCACAGATACGCAGTATTTT
TRBD2 | few | TRBJ2-2 | TRBV5-1 | CASSFGLAGGTGELFF | TGCGCCAGCAGCTTCGGACTAGCGGGCGGCACCGGGGAGCTGTTTTTT
TRBD1 | few | TRBJ1-1 | TRBV29-1 | CSVGTGKGMNTEAFF | TGCAGCGTTGGGACAGGAAAAGGGATGAACACTGAAGCTTTCTTT
- | medium-sized | TRBJ2-1 | TRBV23-1 | CASTTRVRSYNEQFF | TGCGCCAGCACCACCAGAGTGAGGTCCTACAATGAGCAGTTCTTC
- | - | TRBJ2-2 | TRBV5-6 | CASSLWRNTGELFF | TGTGCCAGCAGCTTGTGGAGGAACACCGGGGAGCTGTTTTTT
TRBD1 | - | TRBJ1-2 | TRBV18 | CASSRDRSNYGYTF | TGTGCCAGCTCACGGGACAGATCTAACTATGGCTACACCTTC
- | - | TRBJ1-5 | TRBV2 | CASSYTYSNQPQHF | TGTGCCAGCAGCTACACCTATAGCAATCAGCCCCAGCATTTT
TRBD2 | few | TRBJ2-4 | TRBV7-8 | CASSSGGPASGRVSAKNIQYF | TGTGCCAGCAGCTCGGGGGGCCCGGCTAGCGGGAGAGTCTCAGCCAAAAACATTCAGTACTTC
TRBD2 | - | TRBJ2-3 | TRBV28 | CASSPGTSGSIDTQYF | TGTGCCAGCAGTCCCGGGACTAGCGGGAGTATAGATACGCAGTATTTT
- | few | TRBJ2-3 | TRBV30 | CAWSVSATQYF | TGTGCCTGGAGTGTTAGCGCTACGCAGTATTTT
TRBD2 | - | TRBJ2-1 | TRBV29-1 | CSVLAGGPLKTINEQFF | TGCAGCGTTCTAGCGGGAGGGCCCCTAAAAACTATCAATGAGCAGTTCTTC
- | - | TRBJ1-1 | TRBV20-1 | CSALSNRDLGAFF | TGCAGTGCCCTGAGTAACAGGGATCTTGGAGCTTTCTTT
TRBD1 | - | TRBJ2-7 | TRBV18 | CASSPGDSDDYEQYF | TGTGCCAGCTCACCGGGGGACAGCGACGACTACGAGCAGTACTTC
TRBD2 | - | TRBJ2-7 | TRBV7-2 | CASSPRTSGRHEQYF | TGTGCCAGCAGCCCCCGGACTAGCGGGAGACACGAGCAGTACTTC
- | - | TRBJ2-5 | TRBV2 | CAGSVEETQYF | TGTGCCGGATCCGTTGAAGAGACCCAGTACTTC
- | - | TRBJ2-5 | TRBV29-1 | CSVSGETQYF | TGCAGCGTTTCAGGGGAGACCCAGTACTTC
TRBD2 | few | TRBJ2-1 | TRBV7-3 | CASSFSGRASNEQFF | TGTGCCAGCAGCTTTAGCGGGAGGGCCAGCAATGAGCAGTTCTTC
TRBD2 | few | TRBJ2-7 | TRBV28 | CASLPSGLAGGYEQYF | TGTGCCAGCTTACCGTCGGGACTAGCGGGAGGGTACGAGCAGTACTTC
- | - | TRBJ2-2 | TRBV6-2/TRBV6-3 | CASTTNWVTGELFF | TGTGCCAGCACCACTAATTGGGTTACCGGGGAGCTGTTTTTT
- | - | TRBJ2-2 | TRBV5-6 | CASSLGPQGVSTGELFF | TGTGCCAGCAGCTTGGGCCCCCAGGGAGTGAGCACCGGGGAGCTGTTTTTT
- | - | TRBJ1-2 | TRBV6-5 | CASSIAGTHYGYTF | TGTGCCAGCAGTATAGCCGGGACACACTATGGCTACACCTTC
- | - | TRBJ2-7 | TRBV7-2 | CASSGSSWAGTYEQYF | TGTGCCAGCAGCGGAAGCAGTTGGGCGGGCACCTACGAGCAGTACTTC
- | medium-sized | TRBJ2-7 | TRBV20-1 | CSALLGAPPEQYF | TGCAGTGCTCTGCTGGGGGCCCCCCCCGAGCAGTACTTC